The 30 T cell receptor beta chains below all came from one sample that was sequenced in a study of shared clonotypes between healthy human individuals. Some clones are missing from TCRdb's copy, which holds only in-frame ones; the method was immunoSEQ multiplex PCR. In the table there are 1.6 million or so clones, approximately 98.5% of which are singletons. The sample consisted of naive CD4+ T cells sorted from blood. Subset defined: CD45RA+ positively selected. The source is a man younger than 40 in good health.

This clone was recorded only once. The gene calls are TRBV9 and TRBJ2-7; either TRBD1 or TRBD2 may supply D (5 bases each). Germline V gene lookup returns CDR1 SGDLS and CDR2 YYNGEE. The ends were cut back, 0 bases at V and 5 bases at J, with 6 bases in the middle. The length of the CDR3 is 12 residues. Here the CDR3 reads CASSVGGDEQYF. In DNA form, the CDR3 reads TGTGCCAGCAGCGTAGGAGGGGACGAGCAGTACTTC.

For this clone: This CDR3 is also generated by other DNA sequences in the sample. V gene TRBV18 combines with J gene TRBJ2-7; D call uncertain. Germline V gives CDR1 KGHSH, CDR2 LQKENI. V was pared by 4 bases and J by 3 bases, with 4 bases between. The CDR3 is 11 amino acids. The CDR3 region is CASSLNYEQYF. CDR3 DNA sequence: TGTGCCAGCTCACTTAACTACGAGCAGTACTTC.

This clone was found a few times. The rearrangement joins TRBV14 to TRBJ1-2, with D unclear. This CDR3 has 13 residues. V shed 3 bases and J shed 6 bases, with 11 bases lying between them. Looked up from germline, CDR1 is SGHDN and CDR2 is FVKESK. The CDR3 spells CASSHGITDGYTF. CDR3 DNA sequence: TGTGCCAGCAGCCATGGTATTACTGATGGCTACACCTTC.

The rearrangement uses TRBV27 and TRBJ2-2; a possible D gene is TRBD1 (7 bases). Germline CDR1 reads MNHEY; CDR2 reads SMNVEV (reference sequence). The CDR3 is 14 amino acids. V was pared by 5 bases and J by 6 bases, with 13 bases between. In DNA, the CDR3 is TGTGCCAGCAGTCGCGGGACAGTGCCCGGGGAGCTGTTTTTT. Protein product: CASSRGTVPGELFF.

The V call is TRBV6-1, the J call TRBJ2-3; no reliable D call. The V end was cut by 0 bases, the J end by 2 bases, with 6 bases between. CDR1 is MNHNS, CDR2 SASEGT, per germline. The CDR3 is 14 residues long. Here the CDR3 DNA reads TGTGCCAGCAGTGAAGCGGGGTACACAGATACGCAGTATTTT. Translating gives CASSEAGYTDTQYF.

The genes are TRBV25-1 and TRBJ1-2; D remains unclear. V shed 6 bases and J shed 4 bases, with 6 bases lying between them. CDR1 MGHDK and CDR2 SYGVNS come from the germline V gene. CDR3 length: 11 amino acids. CDR3 loop: CASRGGYGYTF. DNA of the CDR3: TGTGCCAGCAGGGGAGGCTATGGCTACACCTTC.

About this clone itself: The identical CDR3 is also encoded by other nucleotide sequences in the sample. V is TRBV6-5 and J is TRBJ2-3; weak D call: TRBD1 (5 bases). Germline values: CDR1 MNHEY, CDR2 SVGAGI. This CDR3 has 15 amino acids. V was clipped by 0 bases and J by 1 base, with 8 bases between them. The CDR3 DNA sequence: TGTGCCAGCAGTTACTCGGGGCAGGGCACAGATACGCAGTATTTT. It codes for CASSYSGQGTDTQYF.

The gene calls are TRBV5-1 and TRBJ2-1; 11 bases line up with TRBD2. The CDR3 sequence is 17 residues long. Per the germline V gene, CDR1 is SGHRS and CDR2 is YFSETQ. The junction had 7 bases not matched to a gene; V was cut back by 0 bases and J by 5 bases. This chain's CDR3 is CASSLAATSGGHNEQFF. The CDR3 nucleotides are TGCGCCAGCAGCTTGGCCGCCACTAGCGGGGGTCACAATGAGCAGTTCTTC.

The chain combines TRBV11-3 with TRBJ2-3, with 11 bases identical to TRBD2. CDR3 length: 16 amino acids. Unmatched junction bases numbered 4, after V lost 1 base and J lost 4 bases. CDR1 is SGHNT and CDR2 is YENEEA in the germline V gene. CDR3 sequence: CASSLGLAGGADTQYF. In nucleotides, the CDR3 is TGTGCCAGCAGCTTAGGGCTAGCGGGAGGAGCAGATACGCAGTATTTT.

This clone was seen once. This chain uses TRBV7-3 with TRBJ2-1; 11 nucleotides line up with TRBD2. The junction had 7 bases not matched to a gene; V was cut back by 8 bases and J by 4 bases. The CDR3 loop spans 15 amino acids. Germline V gives CDR1 SGHTA, CDR2 FQGTGA. CDR3 protein: CASGPGLAGYNEQFF. CDR3 DNA: TGTGCCAGCGGTCCCGGACTAGCGGGTTACAATGAGCAGTTCTTC.

The rearrangement links TRBV4-3 to TRBJ2-1; possibly TRBD2 for D (6 bases). This CDR3 contains 14 residues. Germline-derived CDR1 and CDR2 are LGHNA and YSLEER. Trimming pared 3 bases from V and 7 bases from J, leaving 13 bases between. The CDR3 bases are TGCGCCAGCAGCCAGGACTACCCTTGGAATGAGCAGTTCTTC. Translated, it gives CASSQDYPWNEQFF.

The chain links TRBV6-5 to TRBJ2-1, with D hard to call. V was cut by 2 bases and J by 5 bases, with 7 bases left in between. The germline gives CDR1 MNHEY, CDR2 SVGAGI. This CDR3 comprises 13 residues. The CDR3 DNA follows: TGTGCCAGCAGTTACAATTGGGACAATGAGCAGTTCTTC. It yields the protein CASSYNWDNEQFF.

V is TRBV5-1 and J is TRBJ2-2; D is perhaps TRBD2 (5 bases). CDR3 size: 14 residues. Germline assignment: CDR1 SGHRS and CDR2 YFSETQ. Trimming pared 4 bases from V and 8 bases from J, leaving 15 bases between. CDR3 nucleotides: TGCGCCAGCAGCGACCAGCCGGAGGTGGGGGAGCTGTTTTTT. It codes for CASSDQPEVGELFF.

The rearrangement uses TRBV28 and TRBJ2-7; 7 bases fit TRBD2. The CDR3 runs 15 residues. Per the germline V gene, CDR1 is MDHEN and CDR2 is SYDVKM. V trimming: 7 bases; J trimming: 0 bases; junction bases outside the gene matches: 9. The CDR3 nucleotides read TGTGCCAGCACCGAACCCGGGGGGAGCTCCTACGAGCAGTACTTC. It yields the protein CASTEPGGSSYEQYF. Together with reference TRBV28 and TRBJ2-7, the CDR3 gives the full variable domain: DVKVTQSSRYLVKRTGEKVFLECVQDMDHENMFWYRQDPGLGLRLIYFSYDVKMKEKGDIPEGYSVSREKKERFSLILESASTNQTSMYLCASTEPGGSSYEQYFGPGTRLTVT.

This chain uses TRBV14 with TRBJ2-5, with 7 bases aligning to TRBD2. The CDR3 is made up of 16 amino acids. V gave up 0 bases and J gave up 2 bases; unmatched junction bases: 6. The germline CDR1 and CDR2 sequences are SGHDN and FVKESK. In DNA form, the CDR3 reads TGTGCCAGCAGCCAAGATTCGCCGGGACTACAAGAGACCCAGTACTTC. Translating gives CASSQDSPGLQETQYF.

The chain links TRBV6-5 to TRBJ2-7; D is perhaps TRBD1 (5 bases). CDR3 size: 15 residues. Trimming pared 6 bases from V and 0 bases from J, leaving 15 bases between. In germline, CDR1 is MNHEY, CDR2 SVGAGI. CDR3 in DNA: TGTGCCAGCAGGCCTGGACACTCGAGCTCCTACGAGCAGTACTTC. Protein: CASRPGHSSSYEQYF.

This chain uses TRBV10-3 with TRBJ1-2; D is uncertain. The CDR3 is 14 amino acids. Germline CDR1 ENHRY, CDR2 SYGVKD. V shed 8 bases and J shed 2 bases, with 15 bases lying between them. The CDR3 protein is CAIASTAGNYGYTF. CDR3 DNA sequence: TGTGCCATCGCCAGTACAGCGGGCAACTATGGCTACACCTTC.

J is TRBJ2-1 and V is TRBV5-1; 9 bases agree with TRBD2. The CDR3 spans 17 residues. The junction had 5 bases not matched to a gene; V was cut back by 0 bases and J by 1 base. Germline CDR1 and CDR2: SGHRS and YFSETQ. The CDR3 sequence is CASSLGSGSDSYNEQFF. CDR3 bases: TGCGCCAGCAGCTTGGGTAGCGGGAGTGATTCCTACAATGAGCAGTTCTTC.

The chain recombines TRBV7-2 with TRBJ2-7; 10 positions agree with TRBD1. Germline CDR1 and CDR2: SGHTA and FQGNSA. J was trimmed by 3 bases and V by 3 bases; bases with no gene match: 5. The CDR3 contains 15 residues. The CDR3 coding sequence is TGTGCCAGCAGCTTGCCGGGACAGGGGAACTACGAGCAGTACTTC. Amino acids: CASSLPGQGNYEQYF.

In its sample, this clone was seen once. This chain connects TRBV7-9 to TRBJ2-2; D possibly uses TRBD1 or TRBD2 (5 bases each). The CDR3 is made up of 10 amino acids. CDR1 and CDR2 (germline): SEHNR, FQNEAQ (reference sequence). V gave up 8 bases and J gave up 7 bases, with 5 bases separating them. CDR3 amino acids: CASGGGELFF. The CDR3 coding sequence is TGTGCCAGCGGGGGCGGGGAGCTGTTTTTT.

This clone has just one count. The CDR3 protein is CATSRPWGQGFGETQYF. DNA for the CDR3: TGTGCCACCAGCAGGCCGTGGGGACAGGGGTTCGGGGAGACCCAGTACTTC. This sequence joins TRBV15 and TRBJ2-5; 10 positions agree with TRBD1. V was clipped by 3 bases and J by 5 bases; unmatched bases: 12. The length of the CDR3 is 17 residues. The V gene's germline CDR1 is LNHNV and CDR2 YYDKDF (reference sequence). Full variable domain (missing parts from reference TRBV15 and TRBJ2-5): DAMVIQNPRYQVTQFGKPVTLSCSQTLNHNVMYWYQQKSSQAPKLLFHYYDKDFNNEADTPDNFQSRRPNTSFCFLDIRSPGLGDTAMYLCATSRPWGQGFGETQYFGPGTRLLVL.

The chain has TRBV5-4 and TRBJ2-2, with D unclear. The CDR3 is 15 residues long. Trimming pared 0 bases from V and 2 bases from J, leaving 8 bases between. Germline CDR1 SGHNT, CDR2 YYREEE (reference sequence). The CDR3 is CASSLALVNTGELFF. The CDR3 nucleotides are TGTGCCAGCAGCTTGGCCTTGGTAAACACCGGGGAGCTGTTTTTT.

The rearrangement joins TRBV6-6 to TRBJ1-3; 7 bases map to TRBD1. Germline values: CDR1 MNHNY, CDR2 SVGAGI (reference sequence). V dropped 2 bases and J dropped 2; count of bases not matched to a gene: 3. The CDR3 has 15 residues. The CDR3 protein is CASSYPTGTGNTIYF. The CDR3 nucleotides read TGTGCCAGCAGTTACCCGACAGGGACTGGAAACACCATATATTTT.

This clone has just a few counts. The sample holds other DNA sequences that translate to the same CDR3. The chain recombines TRBV18 with TRBJ2-5; no firm D call. Germline lookup yields CDR1 KGHSH and CDR2 LQKENI. The CDR3 runs 12 residues. Trimming took 2 bases from V and 5 from J, leaving 6 bases between them. CDR3: CASSPVSETQYF. The CDR3 coding sequence is TGTGCCAGCTCACCAGTTTCGGAGACCCAGTACTTC.

V and J are TRBV19 and TRBJ2-1, with D tentatively TRBD2 (6 bases). This CDR3 is built from 18 residues. Per germline, CDR1 LNHDA and CDR2 SQIVND (reference sequence). V was shortened by 1 base and J by 0 bases, with 16 bases between the two germline ends. CDR3 residues: CASSIVSIAASSYNEQFF. CDR3 nucleotides: TGTGCCAGTAGTATAGTCTCCATAGCGGCGAGCTCCTACAATGAGCAGTTCTTC.

This chain uses TRBV23-1 with TRBJ1-1; no clear D. TRBV23-1 is an ORF, and what it does is uncertain. Trimming took 0 bases from V and 2 from J, leaving 22 bases between them. The CDR3 spans 19 residues. The CDR3 DNA reads TGCGCCAGCAGTCAATCCGGCCGGGTGGGGTTGAGCTTAAACACTGAAGCTTTCTTT. Protein: CASSQSGRVGLSLNTEAFF.

This chain connects TRBV7-2 to TRBJ2-7, with TRBD1 identical over 11 bases. CDR1 and CDR2 (germline): SGHTA, FQGNSA. The CDR3 is 16 residues long. After removal of 2 bases from V and 4 bases from J, the junction contained 7 bases not matched to a gene. The CDR3 nucleotides read TGTGCCAGCAGCTTAAGATTCGGGACAGGGGGTTACGAGCAGTACTTC. This encodes CASSLRFGTGGYEQYF.

This rearrangement joins TRBV9 to TRBJ2-7, with D maybe TRBD2 (6 bases). Germline V gene sequence: CDR1 SGDLS, CDR2 YYNGEE. The CDR3 totals 12 residues. Trimming took 3 bases from V and 8 from J, leaving 12 bases between them. CDR3 amino acids: CASSGRGLKQYF. The CDR3 DNA sequence: TGTGCCAGCAGCGGGCGGGGCTTAAAGCAGTACTTC.

This chain joins TRBV4-2 and TRBJ1-3; D not resolved. The germline V gene has CDR1 LGHNA and CDR2 YNFKEQ. This CDR3 is built from 15 residues. V was trimmed by 0 bases and J by 3 bases, leaving 9 bases between them. This CDR3 is CASSQDAGIGNTIYF. Written as DNA, the CDR3 is TGTGCCAGCAGCCAAGATGCCGGGATTGGAAACACCATATATTTT.

The chain has TRBV6-1 and TRBJ1-2; D gene uncertain. CDR1 is MNHNS and CDR2 is SASEGT in the germline V gene. V shed 3 bases and J shed 7 bases, with 6 bases lying between them. This CDR3 is built from 11 residues. CDR3 residues: CASSELAGYTF. CDR3 sequence (DNA): TGTGCCAGCAGTGAGTTAGCTGGCTACACCTTC.